This T cell receptor beta chain was retrieved from a study of T cell changes during pregnancy in multiple sclerosis. Profiling relied on immunoSEQ multiplex PCR, and the TCRdb table lists in-frame clones only, not all of them. The data hold about 100,000 clones, with just over 90% observed a single time. The V and J ends lost 4 bases and 4 bases respectively, with 19 bases between them. The V gene's germline CDR1 is MGHRA and CDR2 YSYEKL. The CDR3 loop spans 16 amino acids. The genes are TRBV4-1 and TRBJ1-1; tentatively, D is TRBD1 (6 bases). The sequence came from a female donor in good health, enrolled as a control in a pregnancy study. The sequences come from peripheral blood, collected in the second trimester of pregnancy. The CDR3 sequence: CASSPRWGGAVTEAFF. The CDR3 DNA sequence: TGCGCCAGCAGCCCCCGGTGGGGGGGCGCGGTCACTGAAGCTTTCTTT.